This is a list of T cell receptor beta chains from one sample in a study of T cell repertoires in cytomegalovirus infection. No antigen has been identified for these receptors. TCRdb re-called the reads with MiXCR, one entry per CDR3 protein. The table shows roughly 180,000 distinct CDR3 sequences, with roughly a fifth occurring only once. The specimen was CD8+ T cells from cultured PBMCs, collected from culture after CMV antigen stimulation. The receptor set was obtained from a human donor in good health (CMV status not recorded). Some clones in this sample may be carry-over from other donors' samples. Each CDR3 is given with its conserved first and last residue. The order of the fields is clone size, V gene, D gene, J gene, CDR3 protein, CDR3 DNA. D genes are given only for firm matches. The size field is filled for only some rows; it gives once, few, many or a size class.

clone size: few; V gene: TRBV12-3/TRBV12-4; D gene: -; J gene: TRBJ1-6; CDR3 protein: CASSLSGQRNSPLHF; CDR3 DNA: TGTGCCAGCAGTTTATCTGGGCAGAGAAATTCACCCCTCCACTTT
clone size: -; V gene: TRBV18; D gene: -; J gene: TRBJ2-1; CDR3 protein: CASSGEGGGEIYNEQFF; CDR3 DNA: TGTGCCAGCTCCGGAGAGGGAGGCGGGGAGATCTACAATGAGCAGTTCTTC
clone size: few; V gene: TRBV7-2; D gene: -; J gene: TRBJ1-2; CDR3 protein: CASSLTRDANYGYTF; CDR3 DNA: TGTGCCAGCAGCTTAACACGAGACGCTAACTATGGCTACACCTTC
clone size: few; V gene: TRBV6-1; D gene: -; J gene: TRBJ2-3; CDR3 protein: CASSEWTPTDTQYF; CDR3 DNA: TGTGCCAGCAGTGAATGGACTCCGACAGATACGCAGTATTTT
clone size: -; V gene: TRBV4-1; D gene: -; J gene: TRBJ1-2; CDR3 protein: CASSPGSGDYGYTF; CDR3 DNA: TGCGCCAGCAGCCCCGGGTCGGGTGACTATGGCTACACCTTC
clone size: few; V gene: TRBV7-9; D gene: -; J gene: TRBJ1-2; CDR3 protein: CASSPGAYGYTF; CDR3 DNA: TGTGCCAGCAGTCCAGGGGCCTATGGCTACACCTTC
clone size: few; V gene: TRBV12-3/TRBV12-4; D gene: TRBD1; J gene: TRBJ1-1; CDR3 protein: CASSTGTGNTEAFF; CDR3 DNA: TGTGCCAGCAGTACCGGGACAGGGAACACTGAAGCTTTCTTT
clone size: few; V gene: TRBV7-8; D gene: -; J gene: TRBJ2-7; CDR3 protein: CASSLEASGLILYEQYF; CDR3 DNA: TGTGCCAGCAGCTTAGAGGCGAGTGGGCTGATTTTGTACGAGCAGTACTTC
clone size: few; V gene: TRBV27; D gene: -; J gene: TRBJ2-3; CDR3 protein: CASSLSPGALTDTQYF; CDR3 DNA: TGTGCCAGCAGTTTATCGCCAGGGGCCCTCACAGATACGCAGTATTTT
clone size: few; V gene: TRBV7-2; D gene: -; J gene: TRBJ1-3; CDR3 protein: CASSLADRPVF; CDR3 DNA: TGTGCCAGCAGCTTAGCCGACAGACCCGTATTT
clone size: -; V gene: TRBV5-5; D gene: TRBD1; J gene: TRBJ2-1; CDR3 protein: CASSLDSGQGPYNEQFF; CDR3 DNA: TGTGCCAGCAGCTTGGACTCAGGACAGGGTCCCTACAATGAGCAGTTCTTC
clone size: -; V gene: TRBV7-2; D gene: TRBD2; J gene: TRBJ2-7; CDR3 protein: CASSLVFGSRTSGGKVNEQYF; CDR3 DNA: TGTGCCAGCAGCTTAGTTTTCGGGTCCAGGACTAGCGGGGGGAAGGTCAACGAGCAGTACTTC
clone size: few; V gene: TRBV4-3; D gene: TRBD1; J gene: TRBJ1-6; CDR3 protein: CASSRAGGGSPLHF; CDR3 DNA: TGCGCCAGCAGCCGTGCAGGGGGCGGTTCACCCCTCCACTTT
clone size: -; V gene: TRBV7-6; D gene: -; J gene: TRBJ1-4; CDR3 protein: CASSSGTDYEKLFF; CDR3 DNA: TGTGCCAGCAGCTCCGGGACGGACTATGAAAAACTGTTTTTT
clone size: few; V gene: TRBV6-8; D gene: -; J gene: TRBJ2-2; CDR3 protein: CASREEPSRDTGELFF; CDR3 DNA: TGTGCCAGCAGAGAGGAGCCGTCGAGGGACACCGGGGAGCTGTTTTTT
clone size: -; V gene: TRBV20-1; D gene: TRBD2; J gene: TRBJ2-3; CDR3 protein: CSASKTSGPTDTQYF; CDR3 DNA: TGCAGTGCTAGTAAAACTAGCGGGCCCACAGATACGCAGTATTTT
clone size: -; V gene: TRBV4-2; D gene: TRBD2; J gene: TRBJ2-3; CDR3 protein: CASSHVTSGGTDTQYF; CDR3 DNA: TGTGCCAGCAGCCACGTCACTAGCGGGGGGACAGATACGCAGTATTTT
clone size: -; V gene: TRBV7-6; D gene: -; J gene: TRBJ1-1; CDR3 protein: CASSTQTYMNTEAFF; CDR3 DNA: TGTGCCAGCAGCACCCAGACCTATATGAACACTGAAGCTTTCTTT
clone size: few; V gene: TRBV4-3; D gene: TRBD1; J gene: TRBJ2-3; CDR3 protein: CASSQGQGPDTQYF; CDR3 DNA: TGCGCCAGCAGCCAGGGACAGGGGCCAGATACGCAGTATTTT
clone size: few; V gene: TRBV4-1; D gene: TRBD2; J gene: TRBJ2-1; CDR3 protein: CASSQEGLALYEQFF; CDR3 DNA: TGCGCCAGCAGCCAAGAGGGACTAGCGTTGTATGAGCAGTTCTTC
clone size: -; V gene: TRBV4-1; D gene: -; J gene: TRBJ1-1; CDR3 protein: CASSQGGRRVGEPGTFEAFF; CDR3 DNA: TGCGCCAGCAGCCAAGGGGGGCGAAGGGTGGGGGAGCCGGGAACTTTTGAAGCTTTCTTT
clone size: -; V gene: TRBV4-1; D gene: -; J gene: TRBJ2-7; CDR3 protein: CASSQGLGSSLQYF; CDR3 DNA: TGCGCCAGCAGCCAAGGTCTGGGGAGCTCACTACAGTACTTC
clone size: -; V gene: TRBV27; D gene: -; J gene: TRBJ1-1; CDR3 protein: CASRDNPTEAFF; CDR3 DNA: TGTGCCAGCAGGGACAACCCGACTGAAGCTTTCTTT
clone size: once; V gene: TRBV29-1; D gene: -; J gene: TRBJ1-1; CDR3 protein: CSVDDTNTEAFF; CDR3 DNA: TGCAGCGTTGACGACACGAACACTGAAGCTTTCTTT
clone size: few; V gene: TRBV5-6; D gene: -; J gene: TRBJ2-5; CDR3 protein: CASSFYMVQETQYF; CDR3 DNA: TGTGCCAGCAGCTTTTACATGGTGCAAGAGACCCAGTACTTC
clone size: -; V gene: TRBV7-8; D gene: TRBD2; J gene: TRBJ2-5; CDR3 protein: CASSLVLAGGGGWETQYF; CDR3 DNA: TGTGCCAGCAGCTTAGTACTAGCGGGGGGGGGCGGTTGGGAGACCCAGTACTTC
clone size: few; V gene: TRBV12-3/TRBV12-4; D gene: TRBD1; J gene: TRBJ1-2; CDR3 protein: CASSPDRGEGYTF; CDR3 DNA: TGTGCCAGCAGTCCAGACAGGGGAGAAGGCTACACCTTC
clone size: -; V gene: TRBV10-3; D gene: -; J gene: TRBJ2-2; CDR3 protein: CAISGDKTGELFF; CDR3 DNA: TGTGCCATCAGTGGGGACAAAACCGGGGAGCTGTTTTTT
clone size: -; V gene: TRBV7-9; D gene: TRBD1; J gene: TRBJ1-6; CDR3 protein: CASSDPRDRVGSPLHF; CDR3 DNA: TGTGCCAGCAGCGATCCGAGGGACAGGGTGGGTTCACCCCTCCACTTT
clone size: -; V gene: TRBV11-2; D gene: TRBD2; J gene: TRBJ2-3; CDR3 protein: CASSLNLAVLRDTQYF; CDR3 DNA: TGTGCCAGCAGCTTGAACCTAGCGGTTCTGCGGGATACGCAGTATTTT
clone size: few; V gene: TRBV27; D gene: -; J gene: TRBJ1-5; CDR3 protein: CASSLRMGNQPQHF; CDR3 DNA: TGTGCCAGCAGTTTACGAATGGGCAATCAGCCCCAGCATTTT
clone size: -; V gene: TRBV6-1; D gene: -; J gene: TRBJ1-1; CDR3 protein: CASRNHLRGIDTEAFF; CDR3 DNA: TGTGCCAGCAGAAACCATCTTCGGGGGATCGACACTGAAGCTTTCTTT
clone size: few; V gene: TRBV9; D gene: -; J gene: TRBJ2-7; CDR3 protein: CASNRGGGAYEQYF; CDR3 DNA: TGTGCCAGCAATAGAGGTGGAGGGGCCTACGAGCAGTACTTC
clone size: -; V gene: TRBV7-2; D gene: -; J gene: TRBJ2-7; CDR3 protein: CASSLVARDVEQYF; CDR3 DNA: TGTGCCAGCAGCTTGGTGGCCAGGGACGTCGAGCAGTACTTC
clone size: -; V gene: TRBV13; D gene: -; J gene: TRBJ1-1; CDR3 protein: CASSYTGKNTEAFF; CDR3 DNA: TGTGCCAGCAGTTATACAGGGAAGAACACTGAAGCTTTCTTT